The 20 T cell receptor beta chains in this list originate from one sample, sequenced in a study of cytomegalovirus exposure and HLA in healthy donors. 13 Jbeta primers and 60 Vbeta primers were used for the PCR. Clones were sequenced by immunoSEQ multiplex PCR, and TCRdb holds only the in-frame ones, with some missing. The sample includes more than 95,000 clones, 78% of them seen just once. The sample taken for sequencing was PBMCs. The receptor set was obtained from a man aged 25 to 40 in good health and CMV-seropositive.

The table lists this clone with a few counts. V usage is TRBV7-3 and J usage is TRBJ2-1; D gene ambiguous. CDR1 is SGHTA and CDR2 is FQGTGA in the germline V gene. The CDR3 extends over 14 amino acids. Between the trimmed V and J ends, which lost 5 bases and 9 bases, there was a span of 17 bases. The CDR3 DNA sequence: TGTGCCAGCAGCCTAGACCCCAGTCTGGGTGAGCAGTTCTTC. Its protein is CASSLDPSLGEQFF.

The chain joins TRBV9 to TRBJ2-2; weak D call: TRBD2 (6 bases). The germline V gene has CDR1 SGDLS and CDR2 YYNGEE. The V end was cut by 0 bases, the J end by 0 bases, with 6 bases between. The CDR3 contains 15 residues. In DNA, the CDR3 is TGTGCCAGCAGCGTAGGGGGGGCGAACACCGGGGAGCTGTTTTTT. Translation: CASSVGGANTGELFF. Complete variable domain (other parts from reference TRBV9 and TRBJ2-2): DSGVTQTPKHLITATGQRVTLRCSPRSGDLSVYWYQQSLDQGLQFLIQYYNGEERAKGNILERFSAQQFPDLHSELNLSSLELGDSALYFCASSVGGANTGELFFGEGSRLTVL.

The V call is TRBV27, the J call TRBJ1-5; weak D call: TRBD1 (6 bases). CDR3 size: 14 residues. Trimming took off 3 bases at V and 5 bases at J, with 11 bases between the two ends. Germline V lookup: CDR1 MNHEY, CDR2 SMNVEV (reference sequence). In DNA form, the CDR3 reads TGTGCCAGCAGTTTTATACAGGGCTATCAGCCCCAGCATTTT. It is translated as CASSFIQGYQPQHF.

This chain links TRBV28 with TRBJ1-2; no firm D call. Germline CDR1 is MDHEN and CDR2 is SYDVKM. CDR3 length equals 17 residues. V lost 7 bases and J 5 bases, leaving 26 bases between the germline ends. CDR3 nucleotides: TGTGCCAGCAAAGCCTCGGGAGAGGGCGTAAATTGGTATGGCTACACCTTC. The encoded protein is CASKASGEGVNWYGYTF.

This clone occurred a few times. J is TRBJ1-2 and V is TRBV25-1; D remains ambiguous. Per the germline V gene, CDR1 is MGHDK and CDR2 is SYGVNS. CDR3 length equals 15 residues. With 4 bases removed from V and 1 base from J, the gap between germline ends came to 13 bases. Here the CDR3 reads CASSAYDGDNYGYTF. The CDR3 bases are TGTGCCAGCAGTGCCTATGACGGGGATAACTATGGCTACACCTTC.

This clone was observed a single time. This sequence joins TRBV6-5 and TRBJ2-5, with D possibly being TRBD2 (5 bases). The CDR3 runs 15 residues. Germline lookup yields CDR1 MNHEY and CDR2 SVGAGI. The V gene lost 5 bases and the J gene lost 2 bases, with 15 bases spanning the gap. DNA for the CDR3: TGTGCCAGCAGTACAGTGGACTGGAGACAAGAGACCCAGTACTTC. It codes for CASSTVDWRQETQYF.

The rearrangement links TRBV12-1 to TRBJ2-4; TRBD2 is the table's D call, not checked against the DNA. TRBV12-1 is designated a pseudogene. The CDR3 is 17 residues long. The CDR3 loop reads CASSFEAGGFGKNIQYF. The CDR3 DNA is TGTGCCAGCAGCTTTGAGGCGGGAGGTTTTGGCAAAAACATTCAGTACTTC.

The genes are TRBV6-4 and TRBJ2-3; maybe TRBD2 (6 bases). The germline V gene encodes CDR1 MRHNA and CDR2 SNTAGT. V was trimmed by 3 bases and J by 3 bases, leaving 10 bases between them. CDR3 length: 14 residues. CDR3 DNA: TGTGCCAGCAGTGAAGCGGGCTCAACAGATACGCAGTATTTT. As protein: CASSEAGSTDTQYF.

The genes are TRBV4-1 and TRBJ2-7; 14 nucleotides match TRBD2. The CDR3 has 18 amino acids. Germline V gene data show CDR1 as MGHRA and CDR2 as YSYEKL. V was pared by 3 bases and J by 0 bases, with 7 bases of the junction left unmatched. CDR3 in amino acids: CASSHGLAGGPSSYEQYF. CDR3 bases: TGCGCCAGCAGCCATGGACTAGCGGGAGGCCCCAGCTCCTACGAGCAGTACTTC.

This clone was seen once. J is TRBJ2-5 and V is TRBV9; 11 positions agree with TRBD2. The CDR3 contains 15 residues. Germline assignment: CDR1 SGDLS and CDR2 YYNGEE. V gave up 4 bases and J gave up 4 bases; unmatched junction bases: 6. CDR3 sequence reads: CASSTTSGRGETQYF. The CDR3 DNA reads TGTGCCAGCAGCACCACTAGCGGGAGAGGAGAGACCCAGTACTTC.

CDR3 DNA sequence: TGTGCCAGTGGGACAGAAAGCACAGATACGCAGTATTTT. This encodes CASGTESTDTQYF. This sequence joins TRBV19 and TRBJ2-3; TRBD1 aligns across 7 bases. CDR3 length: 13 amino acids. CDR1 LNHDA and CDR2 SQIVND come from the germline V gene (reference sequence). V lost 8 bases to trimming and J lost 0 bases; unmatched junction nucleotides: 2. The entire variable domain, with the rest obtained from reference TRBV19 and TRBJ2-3, is as follows: DGGITQSPKYLFRKEGQNVTLSCEQNLNHDAMYWYRQDPGQGLRLIYYSQIVNDFQKGDIAEGYSVSREKKESFPLTVTSAQKNPTAFYLCASGTESTDTQYFGPGTRLTVL.

The chain couples TRBV11-2 to TRBJ2-7, with 11 bases lining up with TRBD2. V lost 5 bases to trimming and J lost 1 base; unmatched junction nucleotides: 4. Germline CDR1 and CDR2: SGHAT and FQNNGV. The CDR3 is 15 amino acids. CDR3 sequence: CASSLGTSGSYEQYF. Written as DNA, the CDR3 is TGTGCCAGCAGCCTCGGGACTAGCGGATCCTACGAGCAGTACTTC.

This rearrangement joins TRBV7-9 to TRBJ1-5, with D perhaps TRBD1 (5 bases). The CDR3 extends over 12 amino acids. The germline V gene encodes CDR1 SEHNR and CDR2 FQNEAQ (reference sequence). Trimming left V 5 bases short and J 5 bases short, with 7 bases between. Here the CDR3 reads CASSRGDQPQHF. Written as DNA, the CDR3 is TGTGCCAGCAGCCGGGGGGATCAGCCCCAGCATTTT.

The chain carries TRBV6-6 and TRBJ1-1; 8 nucleotides align to TRBD1. V shed 6 bases, J shed 1 base, and the junction held 7 bases outside the gene matches. This CDR3 has 15 residues. Germline CDR1 is MNHNY and CDR2 is SVGAGI (reference sequence). CDR3 amino acids: CASSPWDRRNTEAFF. The CDR3 DNA reads TGTGCCAGCAGCCCCTGGGACAGGAGGAACACTGAAGCTTTCTTT.

V usage is TRBV21-1 and J usage is TRBJ2-7; the DNA was not used to check the table's D call, TRBD1. TRBV21-1 is tagged as a pseudogene. The CDR3 contains 16 residues. DNA for the CDR3: TGTGCCAGCAGCAAAGTCAGGGTTGGGTCCTCCTACGAGCAGTACTTC. It encodes CASSKVRVGSSYEQYF.

This chain connects TRBV13 to TRBJ2-7; the match to TRBD2 covers 10 bases. Trimming cost V 3 bases and J 0 bases; bases outside gene matches: 2. CDR1 is PRHDT and CDR2 is FYEKMQ in the germline V gene (reference sequence). The CDR3 contains 15 residues. CDR3 DNA sequence: TGTGCCAGCAGCTTGACTAGCGGGCCCTCCTACGAGCAGTACTTC. It codes for CASSLTSGPSYEQYF.

V and J are TRBV7-2 and TRBJ1-1; 9 positions agree with TRBD1. Germline CDR1 SGHTA, CDR2 FQGNSA. The V and J ends lost 4 bases and 5 bases, in that order; junction bases with no gene match: 8. CDR3 length: 15 amino acids. CDR3 DNA sequence: TGTGCCAGCAGCTCGGCCGGGACAGGGATAACTGAAGCTTTCTTT. This sequence encodes CASSSAGTGITEAFF.

Worth noting for this clone: This sample includes further DNA sequences coding for the same CDR3. This CDR3 is CASSPRRVGNQPQHF. As DNA, the CDR3 is TGTGCCAGCAGTCCCCGCAGGGTTGGCAATCAGCCCCAGCATTTT. This chain links TRBV6-5 with TRBJ1-5; D perhaps matches TRBD1 (5 bases). The CDR3 spans 15 residues. V shed 5 bases and J shed 2 bases, with 13 bases lying between them. The germline CDR1 and CDR2 sequences are MNHEY and SVGAGI.

V is TRBV7-7 and J is TRBJ2-2, with unresolved D. The CDR3 loop spans 14 amino acids. Trimming removed 6 bases at V and 1 base at J, with 9 bases between. Germline V CDR1 and CDR2: SSHAT, FNYEAQ (reference sequence). CDR3 DNA sequence: TGTGCCAGCAGTGAACGAGGGAACACCGGGGAGCTGTTTTTT. It encodes CASSERGNTGELFF. Variable domain in full (rest from reference TRBV7-7 and TRBJ2-2): GAGVSQSPRYKVTKRGQDVTLRCDPISSHATLYWYQQALGQGPEFLTYFNYEAQPDKSGLPSDRFSAERPEGSISTLTIQRTEQRDSAMYRCASSERGNTGELFFGEGSRLTVL.

In its sample, this clone was seen once. CDR3 loop: CASSQDVPHRGSNQPQHF. CDR3 bases: TGCGCCAGCAGCCAAGACGTCCCCCACAGGGGATCCAATCAGCCCCAGCATTTT. This chain joins TRBV4-1 and TRBJ1-5; 7 bases align to TRBD1. Germline V gene lookup returns CDR1 MGHRA and CDR2 YSYEKL. The V and J ends lost 0 bases and 3 bases, in that order; junction bases with no gene match: 11. The CDR3 consists of 18 residues.